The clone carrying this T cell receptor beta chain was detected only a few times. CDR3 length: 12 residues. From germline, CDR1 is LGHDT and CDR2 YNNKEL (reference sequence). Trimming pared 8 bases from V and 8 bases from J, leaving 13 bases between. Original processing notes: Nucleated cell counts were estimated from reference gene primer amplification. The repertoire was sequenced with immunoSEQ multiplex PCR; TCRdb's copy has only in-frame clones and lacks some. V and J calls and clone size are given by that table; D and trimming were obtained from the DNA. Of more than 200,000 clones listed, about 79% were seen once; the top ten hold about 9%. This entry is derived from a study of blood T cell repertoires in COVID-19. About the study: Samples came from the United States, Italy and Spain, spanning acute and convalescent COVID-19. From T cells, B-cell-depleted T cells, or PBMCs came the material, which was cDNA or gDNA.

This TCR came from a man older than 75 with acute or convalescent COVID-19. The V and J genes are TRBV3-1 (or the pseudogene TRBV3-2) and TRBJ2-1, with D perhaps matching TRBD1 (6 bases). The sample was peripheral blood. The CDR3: CASGNRVHEQFF. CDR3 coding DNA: TGTGCCAGCGGAAACAGGGTTCATGAGCAGTTCTTC.